A selection of T cell receptor beta chains follows, all from one sample in a study of OX40 agonist ivuxolimab in advanced cancers. Generated by immunoSEQ multiplex PCR, the TCRdb table keeps only in-frame clones and is missing some. The sample contains 55,000 to 90,000 clones, 80% to 85% of which appear only once. Source: CD4+ or CD8+ T cells sorted from blood, taken in a trial of the OX40 agonist ivuxolimab. The receptors derive from an adult with an advanced solid tumor such as melanoma, head and neck, liver or kidney cancer. CDR3s include the opening cysteine and the closing phenylalanine or tryptophan. Each record gives: D gene, clone size, V gene, J gene, CDR3 DNA, CDR3 protein. A D gene is named only where the DNA matches it firmly. Only some rows state a clone size, as once, few, many or a class for expanded clones.

>.|once|TRBV6-1|TRBJ2-1
TGTGCCAGCAGTGAGGCGGGAACTTACAATGAGCAGTTCTTC
CASSEAGTYNEQFF
>.|few|TRBV5-4|TRBJ2-7
TGTGCCAGCAGGAGAACGGGGAGCTCCTACGAGCAGTACTTC
CASRRTGSSYEQYF
>.|.|TRBV7-9|TRBJ2-7
TGTGCCAGCAGCTTAGCCCGGACTGGGGTCGGCGAGCAGTACTTC
CASSLARTGVGEQYF
>.|.|TRBV7-4|TRBJ1-5
TGTGCCAGCAGCTTAGAAGGCTTCAGCAATCAGCCCCAGCATTTT
CASSLEGFSNQPQHF
>.|few|TRBV11-2|TRBJ2-5
TGTGCCAGCAGAACCGCGGACCGAAACTGGTACCAAGAGACCCAGTACTTC
CASRTADRNWYQETQYF
>.|.|TRBV7-3|TRBJ2-5
TGTGCCAGCAGCTTAACGTTTGGAGAGACCCAGTACTTC
CASSLTFGETQYF
>.|few|TRBV27|TRBJ1-5
TGTGCCAGCAGTTTATTGGGTGACAGTTACAATCAGCCCCAGCATTTT
CASSLLGDSYNQPQHF
>.|.|TRBV6-6|TRBJ2-3
TGTGCCGCGGCAGGTCCCAATGGAGGGGATACGCAGTATTTT
CAAAGPNGGDTQYF
>.|.|TRBV19|TRBJ2-3
TGTGCCAGTAGTGCTTACGAAGAGGCAGATACGCAGTATTTT
CASSAYEEADTQYF
>.|once|TRBV4-1|TRBJ1-2
TGCGCCAGCTGGACAAGCGGGAACGGTGGCTACACCTTC
CASWTSGNGGYTF
>.|.|TRBV4-2|TRBJ1-1
TGTGCCAGCAGCCAAGACCAGGGTACAATGAACACTGAAGCTTTCTTT
CASSQDQGTMNTEAFF
>TRBD1|.|TRBV25-1|TRBJ1-4
TGTGCCAGCAGTGAATTTCAGGGGGCAACTAATGAAAAACTGTTTTTT
CASSEFQGATNEKLFF
>.|.|TRBV30|TRBJ2-3
TGTGCCTGGAGCGATACTAGCCGTACGCAGTATTTT
CAWSDTSRTQYF
>.|.|TRBV5-1|TRBJ2-2
TGCGCCAGCAGCCTCACTAGCTTGAACACCGGGGAGCTGTTTTTT
CASSLTSLNTGELFF
>TRBD1|.|TRBV7-3|TRBJ2-7
TGTGCCAGCAGCTTCGGGGACAGGATGACCTCCTACGAGCAGTACTTC
CASSFGDRMTSYEQYF
>.|.|TRBV4-1|TRBJ2-6
TGCGCCAGCAGCCAGCTAAAACGGAGCTCTGGGGCCAACGTCCTGACTTTC
CASSQLKRSSGANVLTF
>TRBD2|.|TRBV9|TRBJ2-5
TGTGCCAGCAGCGTAGTGAGCGGGGGCCCACAAGAGACCCAGTACTTC
CASSVVSGGPQETQYF
>.|.|TRBV18|TRBJ1-3
TGTGCCAGCTCACCACAGGGTTCTGGAAACACCATATATTTT
CASSPQGSGNTIYF
>TRBD1|once|TRBV5-8|TRBJ2-3
TGTGCCAGCAGCTTCCGGGACAGGGACCTGGTTACGCAGTATTTT
CASSFRDRDLVTQYF
>.|.|TRBV7-2|TRBJ1-5
TGTGCCAGCAGCCCCGGAAGGGGCAATCAGCCCCAGCATTTT
CASSPGRGNQPQHF
>.|.|TRBV10-2|TRBJ1-3
TGCGCCAGCAGTGATCAAAGGGCCAGCTTCTCTGGAAACACCATATATTTT
CASSDQRASFSGNTIYF
>.|.|TRBV28|TRBJ1-2
TGTGCCAGCAGTTTAAAGCACAAGGGGTCCTACACCTTC
CASSLKHKGSYTF
>.|.|TRBV18|TRBJ2-4
TGTGCCAGCTCTCGTGAAAACATTCAGTACTTC
CASSRENIQYF
>TRBD1|.|TRBV19|TRBJ2-7
TGTGCCAGTGGTCGGACAGGGAACGAGCAGTACTTC
CASGRTGNEQYF
>TRBD2|.|TRBV7-2|TRBJ2-1
TGTGCCAGCAGCCCCGGGGGGGGCTACAATGAGCAGTTCTTC
CASSPGGGYNEQFF
>.|.|TRBV27|TRBJ1-2
TGTGCCAGCAGTTTAAGAGGGGATGGCTACACCTTC
CASSLRGDGYTF
>TRBD1|.|TRBV7-9|TRBJ1-3
TGTGCCAGCAGCCGACAGGGCCCTGGAAACACCATATATTTT
CASSRQGPGNTIYF
>TRBD2|once|TRBV4-1|TRBJ2-3
TGCGCCAGCAGCCGATTTTTAGCGGGGGGCACAGATACGCAGTATTTT
CASSRFLAGGTDTQYF
>.|.|TRBV25-1|TRBJ2-1
TGTGCCAGCAGTGAATTCGTAGAGCTGCAGTTCTTC
CASSEFVELQFF
>TRBD1|few|TRBV27|TRBJ1-4
TGTGCCAGCAGATATGAGGGGGCTACTAATGAAAAACTGTTTTTT
CASRYEGATNEKLFF
>.|.|TRBV2|TRBJ2-4
TGTGCCAGCTATCATGGGGGAGCCAAAAACATTCAGTACTTC
CASYHGGAKNIQYF
>.|.|TRBV28|TRBJ1-2
TGTGCCAGCAGTTTATCCCTCTATGGCTACACCTTC
CASSLSLYGYTF
>TRBD1|.|TRBV9|TRBJ1-5
TGTGCCAGCAGCGTAGGGGACAGTTGGCAGCCCCAGCATTTT
CASSVGDSWQPQHF
>.|.|TRBV18|TRBJ1-3
TGTGCCAGCTCAGGAAGTACCCAAGGAAACACCATATATTTT
CASSGSTQGNTIYF
>.|.|TRBV7-8|TRBJ2-2
TGTGCCAGCAGTTATTCGGGCACCGGGGAGCTGTTTTTT
CASSYSGTGELFF
>TRBD1|.|TRBV30|TRBJ1-5
TGTGCCTGGAGTCCAGACCGGGACAGGGTCAATCAGCCCCAGCATTTT
CAWSPDRDRVNQPQHF
>TRBD2|.|TRBV5-5|TRBJ2-1
TGTGCCAGCAGCTTGAAGCGGGAGGAATTGGATGAGCAGTTCTTC
CASSLKREELDEQFF
>.|few|TRBV7-2|TRBJ1-4
TGTGCCAGCAGCACTATGGGGGGACCCAAAATGGTAAAACTGTTTTTT
CASSTMGGPKMVKLFF
>TRBD2|.|TRBV9|TRBJ2-1
TGTGCCAGCAGCGTATCCCCTAGCGGGAGCGGTGAGCAGTTCTTC
CASSVSPSGSGEQFF
>.|.|TRBV7-7|TRBJ2-7
TGTGCCAGCAGCTTACGTCAGGTTGGGTCGGAGCAGTACTTC
CASSLRQVGSEQYF
>TRBD2|.|TRBV11-2|TRBJ2-5
TGTGCCAGCAGCTTAGGGGTCCAGCGGGGGGGCCCCGAGACCCAGTACTTC
CASSLGVQRGGPETQYF
>.|.|TRBV9|TRBJ1-6
TGTGCCAGCAGCCCTACGGACCGCTCACCCCTCCACTTT
CASSPTDRSPLHF
>.|.|TRBV18|TRBJ2-5
TGTGCCAGCTCGCGGAGCTTCGGGGAGACCCAGTACTTC
CASSRSFGETQYF
>.|.|TRBV15|TRBJ1-3
TGTGCCACCAGTCCAGAGGTCTCTGGAAACACCATATATTTT
CATSPEVSGNTIYF
>TRBD2|.|TRBV19|TRBJ2-5
TGTGCCAGTAGTAATCGGGGACTAGCGGGAGAGACCCAGTACTTC
CASSNRGLAGETQYF
>TRBD2|once|TRBV4-1|TRBJ2-2
TGCGCCAGCAGCAGGAGCGGGGGGGCCGTCGGGGAGCTGTTTTTT
CASSRSGGAVGELFF
>.|.|TRBV19|TRBJ1-1
TGTGCCAGTAGTCCTCGAACAGGAAACACTGAAGCTTTCTTT
CASSPRTGNTEAFF
>.|.|TRBV11-2|TRBJ1-2
TGTGCCAGCAGCTTAGATCGGGGGGGCCTCAGGGGCTACACCTTC
CASSLDRGGLRGYTF
>.|.|TRBV7-8|TRBJ1-4
TGTGCCAGCAGGGGACAATTGGTTGAAAAACTGTTTTTT
CASRGQLVEKLFF
>.|few|TRBV4-1|TRBJ2-1
TGCGCCAGCAGCCAACTCACGTCAGTCTACAATGAGCAGTTCTTC
CASSQLTSVYNEQFF
>.|.|TRBV4-1|TRBJ1-5
TGCGCCAGCAGCCAAGATGAAGGGCGGCCCCAGCATTTT
CASSQDEGRPQHF
>TRBD2|.|TRBV28|TRBJ2-3
TGTGCCAGCAGTTTATCAGGGACTAGCGGGACCTATACGCAGTATTTT
CASSLSGTSGTYTQYF
>.|once|TRBV12-2|TRBJ2-7
TGTGCAAGTCGCTTAGGGGCGGAAAAAAAGAGCAGTTACGAGCAGTACTTC
CASRLGAEKKSSYEQYF